This TCR beta chain stems from a study of blood T cell repertoires in COVID-19. At the level of the study: Sites across the United States, Italy and Spain contributed samples from acute and convalescent COVID-19. Nucleic acid was either cDNA or gDNA, and it came from T cells, B-cell-depleted T cells, or PBMCs.

V lost 2 bases to trimming and J lost 5 bases; unmatched junction nucleotides: 7. Germline-derived CDR1 and CDR2 are KGHSH and LQKENI. The CDR3 runs 15 residues. Authors' analysis steps: Estimation of nucleated cell counts was performed using reference gene primer amplification. The table came from immunoSEQ multiplex PCR; TCRdb's copy has only in-frame clones and leaves some out. V, J and clone size were drawn from that table, and D and trimming were deduced from the DNA. Here the sample spans about 670,000 clones, approximately 90% being singletons. The source material was peripheral blood. The rearrangement links TRBV18 to TRBJ2-7, with TRBD1 matching 9 bases. This receptor was identified in a young woman with acute or convalescent COVID-19. CDR3 sequence reads: CASSPTTGGFNEQYF. In DNA form, the CDR3 reads TGTGCCAGCTCACCAACAACAGGGGGCTTCAACGAGCAGTACTTC.